This is a list of T cell receptor beta chains from one sample in a study of T cell responses to AZD1222 COVID-19 vaccine. Libraries were prepared by immunoSEQ multiplex PCR; TCRdb keeps only in-frame clonotypes and omits some of them. The sample carries approximately 110,000 clones, about 85% recorded once. This specimen was peripheral blood, taken on day 0 of AZD1222 vaccination. Receptors originate from an adult in good health. The CDR3 runs from the conserved cysteine through the conserved F or W. D genes are given only for firm matches. A clone size is listed for some rows: how often the clone was seen (once, few, many), or a class if it is expanded.

J gene	D gene	V gene	clone size	CDR3 DNA	CDR3 protein
TRBJ2-2	.	TRBV12-3/TRBV12-4	.	TGTGCCAGCAGGGCCGGGCCCGGGGAGCTGTTTTTT	CASRAGPGELFF
TRBJ1-1	.	TRBV7-2	.	TGTGCCAGCAGCTTAGGGGGGAGAGGCACTGAAGCTTTCTTT	CASSLGGRGTEAFF
TRBJ2-7	.	TRBV18	.	TGTGCCAGCTCATCGCAGGGCTCTCCCTACGAGCAGTACTTC	CASSSQGSPYEQYF
TRBJ2-4	TRBD2	TRBV27	.	TGTGCCAGCAGCCCTGCTCGAGCGGGAGCTGGCATTCAGTACTTC	CASSPARAGAGIQYF
TRBJ2-7	.	TRBV29-1	.	TGCAGCGTACGGGACACAACTACCTACGAGCAGTACTTC	CSVRDTTTYEQYF
TRBJ1-5	.	TRBV19	.	TGTGCCACCGCCCGGCAGGGCTTTAATCAGCCCCAGCATTTT	CATARQGFNQPQHF
TRBJ1-3	.	TRBV5-6	.	TGTGCCAGCAGCTTGGCCAGGGGTGGAGGAAACACCATATATTTT	CASSLARGGGNTIYF
TRBJ2-3	TRBD2	TRBV14	.	TGTGCCAGCAGCTTCGCAAGCGGGGCGAGGCCAGATACGCAGTATTTT	CASSFASGARPDTQYF
TRBJ2-7	.	TRBV5-5	.	TGTGCCAGCAGCTTGGTAACAGGAAGCCACGAGCAGTACTTC	CASSLVTGSHEQYF
TRBJ2-1	.	TRBV5-1	.	TGCGCCAGCAGCTTGGAGCTAGCTGGGAATGAGCAGTTCTTC	CASSLELAGNEQFF
TRBJ1-1	.	TRBV28	.	TGTGCCAGCAGTCCGGGCCTCCATTTGGGCGAAGCTTTCTTT	CASSPGLHLGEAFF
TRBJ2-5	.	TRBV7-9	.	TGTGCCAGCAGCTTAGATCTTTCAGGTGGAGCGGAGACCCAGTACTTC	CASSLDLSGGAETQYF
TRBJ2-1	TRBD1	TRBV5-1	.	TGCGCCAGCGGACAGGGGTTGGGCTCCTACAATGAGCAGTTCTTC	CASGQGLGSYNEQFF
TRBJ2-1	TRBD1	TRBV6-2/TRBV6-3	.	TGTGCCAGCAGTTCGACCACCGGGACAGGGGGGAATGAGCAGTTCTTC	CASSSTTGTGGNEQFF
TRBJ2-7	.	TRBV5-5	once	TGTGCCAGCAGCTGGGTTGGAGGGAGAGACGAGCAGTACTTC	CASSWVGGRDEQYF
TRBJ2-3	TRBD2	TRBV9	.	TGTGCCAGCAGCGTAGATGTGGCTCGGGCTAGCGGAAGAAGCACAGATACGCAGTATTTT	CASSVDVARASGRSTDTQYF
TRBJ2-3	.	TRBV24-1	.	TGTGCCACCAGTCGGCCAGCGAAAGATACGCAGTATTTT	CATSRPAKDTQYF
TRBJ2-5	TRBD2	TRBV28	.	TGTGCCAGCAGTTTCGGACTAGCGGGGGGCCAAGAGACCCAGTACTTC	CASSFGLAGGQETQYF
TRBJ2-7	.	TRBV2	.	TGTGCCAGCAGTGGGGAGCGCTACGAGCAGTACTTC	CASSGERYEQYF
TRBJ1-5	.	TRBV6-2/TRBV6-3	.	TGTGCCAGCAGTTACCCGATGTCAGGGGACGAGTGGCCCCAGCATTTT	CASSYPMSGDEWPQHF